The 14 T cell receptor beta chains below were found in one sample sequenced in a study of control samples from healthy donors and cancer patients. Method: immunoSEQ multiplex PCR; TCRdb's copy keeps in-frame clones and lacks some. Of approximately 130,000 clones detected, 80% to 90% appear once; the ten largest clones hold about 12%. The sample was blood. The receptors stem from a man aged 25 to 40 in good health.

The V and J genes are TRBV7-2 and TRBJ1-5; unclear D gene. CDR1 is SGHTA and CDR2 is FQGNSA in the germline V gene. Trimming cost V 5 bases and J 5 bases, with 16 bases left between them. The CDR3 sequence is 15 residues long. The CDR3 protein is CASSASRAAHQPQHF. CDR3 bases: TGTGCCAGCAGCGCCTCCCGGGCAGCACATCAGCCCCAGCATTTT.

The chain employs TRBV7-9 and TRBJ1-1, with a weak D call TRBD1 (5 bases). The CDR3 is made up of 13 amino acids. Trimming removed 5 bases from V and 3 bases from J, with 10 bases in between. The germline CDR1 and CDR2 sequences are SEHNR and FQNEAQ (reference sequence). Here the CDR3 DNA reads TGTGCCAGCAGCCCATCAGGGTACACTGAAGCTTTCTTT. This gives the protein CASSPSGYTEAFF. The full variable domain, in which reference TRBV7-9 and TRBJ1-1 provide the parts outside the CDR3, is DTGVSQNPRHKITKRGQNVTFRCDPISEHNRLYWYRQTLGQGPEFLTYFQNEAQLEKSRLLSDRFSAERPKGSFSTLEIQRTEQGDSAMYLCASSPSGYTEAFFGQGTRLTVV.

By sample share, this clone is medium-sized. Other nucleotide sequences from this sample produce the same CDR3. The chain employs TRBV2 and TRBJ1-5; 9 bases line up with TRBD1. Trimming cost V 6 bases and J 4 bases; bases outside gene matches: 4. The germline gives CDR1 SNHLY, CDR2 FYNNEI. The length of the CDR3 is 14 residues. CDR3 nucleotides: TGTGCCAGCAGAGATGACAGGGGGAATCAGCCCCAGCATTTT. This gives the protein CASRDDRGNQPQHF.

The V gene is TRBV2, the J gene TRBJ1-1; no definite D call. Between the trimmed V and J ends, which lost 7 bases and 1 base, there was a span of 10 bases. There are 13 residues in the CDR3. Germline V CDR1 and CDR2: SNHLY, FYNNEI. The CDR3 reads CASNLHPNTEAFF. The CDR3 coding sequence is TGTGCCAGCAATCTTCACCCGAACACTGAAGCTTTCTTT.

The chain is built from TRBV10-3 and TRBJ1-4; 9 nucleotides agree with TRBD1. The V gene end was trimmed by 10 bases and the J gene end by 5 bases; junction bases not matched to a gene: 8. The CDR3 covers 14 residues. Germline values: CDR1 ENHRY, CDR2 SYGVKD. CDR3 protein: CATGQGQRNEKLFF. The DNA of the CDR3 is TGTGCCACGGGACAGGGTCAAAGGAATGAAAAACTGTTTTTT.

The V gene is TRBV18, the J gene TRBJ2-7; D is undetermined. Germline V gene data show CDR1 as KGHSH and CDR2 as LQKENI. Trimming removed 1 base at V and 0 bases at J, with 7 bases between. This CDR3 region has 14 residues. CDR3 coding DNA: TGTGCCAGCTCACCACTTGCCAACTCCTACGAGCAGTACGTC. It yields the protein CASSPLANSYEQYV.

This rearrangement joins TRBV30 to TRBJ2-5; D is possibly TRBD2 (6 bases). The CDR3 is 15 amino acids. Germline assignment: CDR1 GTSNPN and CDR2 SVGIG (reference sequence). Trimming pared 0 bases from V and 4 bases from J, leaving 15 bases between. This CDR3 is CAWSVHSGLRETQYF. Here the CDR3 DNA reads TGTGCCTGGAGTGTACACTCGGGACTCAGAGAGACCCAGTACTTC. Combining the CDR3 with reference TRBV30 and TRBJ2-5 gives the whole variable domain SQTIHQWPATLVQPVGSPLSLECTVEGTSNPNLYWYRQAAGRGLQLLFYSVGIGQISSEVPQNLSASRPQDRQFILSSKKLLLSDSGFYLCAWSVHSGLRETQYFGPGTRLLVL.

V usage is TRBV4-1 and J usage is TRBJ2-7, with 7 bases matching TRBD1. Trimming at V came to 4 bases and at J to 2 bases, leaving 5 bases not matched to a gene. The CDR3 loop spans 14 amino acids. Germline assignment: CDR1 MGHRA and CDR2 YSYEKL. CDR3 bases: TGCGCCAGCAGCCCGACAGGGTCAACCTACGAGCAGTACTTC. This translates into CASSPTGSTYEQYF.

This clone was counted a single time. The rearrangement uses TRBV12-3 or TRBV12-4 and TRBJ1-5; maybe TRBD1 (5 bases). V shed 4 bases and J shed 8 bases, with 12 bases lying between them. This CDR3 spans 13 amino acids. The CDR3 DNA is TGTGCCAGCAGTTCTCAGGGATTGGAGCCCCAGCATTTT. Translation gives CASSSQGLEPQHF.

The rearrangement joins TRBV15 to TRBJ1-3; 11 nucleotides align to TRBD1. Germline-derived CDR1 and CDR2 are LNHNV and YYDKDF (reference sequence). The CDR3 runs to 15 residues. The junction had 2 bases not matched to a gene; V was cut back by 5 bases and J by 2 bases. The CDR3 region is CATSRDRGTGNTIYF. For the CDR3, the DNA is TGTGCCACCAGCCGGGACAGGGGGACTGGAAACACCATATATTTT.

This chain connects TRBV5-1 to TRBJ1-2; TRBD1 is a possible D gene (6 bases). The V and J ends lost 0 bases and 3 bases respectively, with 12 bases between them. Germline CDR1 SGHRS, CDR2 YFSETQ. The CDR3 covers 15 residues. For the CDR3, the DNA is TGCGCCAGCAGCTTGGTCTCGGGGGCGGACTATGGCTACACCTTC. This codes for CASSLVSGADYGYTF.

CDR3 sequence: CASSLRGDRDGMNTEAFF. As DNA, the CDR3 is TGTGCCAGCAGCTTAAGAGGGGACCGGGACGGTATGAACACTGAAGCTTTCTTT. The chain has TRBV11-2 and TRBJ1-1; maybe TRBD1 (5 bases). There are 18 residues in the CDR3. Trimming shortened V by 2 bases and J by 0 bases, and 19 bases separated the two germline ends. The germline V gene has CDR1 SGHAT and CDR2 FQNNGV.

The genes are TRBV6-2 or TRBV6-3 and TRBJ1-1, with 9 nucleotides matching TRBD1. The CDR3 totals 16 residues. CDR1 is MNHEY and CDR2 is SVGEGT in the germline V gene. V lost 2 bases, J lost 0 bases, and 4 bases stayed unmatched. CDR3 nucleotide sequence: TGTGCCAGCAGTTACGGACAGGGGCCCTTGAACACTGAAGCTTTCTTT. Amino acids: CASSYGQGPLNTEAFF.

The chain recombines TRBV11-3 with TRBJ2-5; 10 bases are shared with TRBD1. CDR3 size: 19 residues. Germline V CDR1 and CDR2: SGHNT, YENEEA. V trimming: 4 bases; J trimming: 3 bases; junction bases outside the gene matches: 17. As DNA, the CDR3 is TGTGCCAGCAGCTCAACCCGGCCGGGACAGGGGAAAAGAGAAGAGACCCAGTACTTC. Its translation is CASSSTRPGQGKREETQYF.